This TCR beta chain was documented in a study of cytomegalovirus exposure and HLA in healthy donors. Primers for the PCR totalled 60 Vbeta and 13 Jbeta. The table came from immunoSEQ multiplex PCR; TCRdb's copy has only in-frame clones and leaves some out. The sample holds about 100,000 clones, 78% seen once. This CDR3 is 16 amino acids long. V was clipped by 5 bases and J by 1 base; unmatched bases: 6. CDR1 SGHTS and CDR2 YDEGEE come from the germline V gene. Sequencing used PBMCs. V gene TRBV5-8 combines with J gene TRBJ2-5; 12 bases are a match to TRBD2. This clonotype originated in a woman in her sixties or seventies in good health and CMV-seronegative. The CDR3 DNA reads TGTGCCAGCAGTCCGACTAGCGGGGGCACCCAAGAGACCCAGTACTTC. Translated: CASSPTSGGTQETQYF.